The rows below give T cell receptor beta chains drawn from one sample of a study of identifying expanded T cells in peripheral blood. Profiling relied on immunoSEQ multiplex PCR, and the TCRdb table lists in-frame clones only, not all of them. The table has more than 45,000 clones, around four fifths seen once. The sample consisted of blood. The receptors shown here come from a person between 18 and 75 years old in good health. CDR3s include the opening cysteine and the closing phenylalanine or tryptophan. A D gene is named only where the DNA matches it firmly. Size is omitted from some rows. Given values are once, few, many or a class for expanded clones.

>.|.|TRBV5-4|TRBJ2-7
CASSLGSGALGEQYF
TGTGCCAGCAGCTTGGGCTCGGGGGCCTTGGGGGAGCAGTACTTC
>.|.|TRBV18|TRBJ1-2
CASSPYGDGKDGYTF
TGTGCCAGCTCACCATATGGGGACGGGAAGGATGGCTACACCTTC
>.|.|TRBV6-1|TRBJ2-1
CASRANQDNEQFF
TGTGCCAGCAGAGCAAACCAGGATAATGAGCAGTTCTTC
>.|once|TRBV18|TRBJ1-3
CASSGDSLGNTIYF
TGTGCCAGCTCGGGCGACAGTTTGGGAAACACCATATATTTT
>TRBD2|once|TRBV29-1|TRBJ2-2
CSVEDPTSGSWGELFF
TGCAGCGTTGAAGATCCTACTAGCGGGAGTTGGGGGGAGCTGTTTTTT
>.|.|TRBV25-1|TRBJ2-2
CASSESYTGELFF
TGTGCCAGCAGTGAATCGTACACCGGGGAGCTGTTTTTT
>.|.|TRBV19|TRBJ2-1
CASSLDSGNSYNEQFF
TGTGCCAGTAGTCTTGATAGTGGAAACTCCTACAATGAGCAGTTCTTC
>TRBD2|.|TRBV14|TRBJ2-5
CASSRPGLAGGETQYF
TGTGCCAGCAGCCGACCGGGACTAGCGGGGGGAGAGACCCAGTACTTC
>TRBD1|.|TRBV11-2|TRBJ1-1
CASSFRGLGNTEAFF
TGTGCCAGCAGCTTCAGGGGGCTCGGGAACACTGAAGCTTTCTTT
>TRBD2|.|TRBV6-5|TRBJ2-7
CASSYSRDRGDAVYF
TGTGCCAGCAGTTACTCGCGGGACCGGGGGGACGCGGTGTACTTC
>.|.|TRBV7-9|TRBJ2-1
CASSFPHNNEQFF
TGTGCCAGCAGCTTCCCACATAACAATGAGCAGTTCTTC
>.|few|TRBV28|TRBJ2-1
CASSHGLKRNEQFF
TGTGCCAGCAGTCACGGACTGAAGAGGAATGAGCAGTTCTTC
>.|.|TRBV6-4|TRBJ2-3
CASSEGTRDTDTQYF
TGTGCCAGCAGTGAGGGCACCCGCGACACAGATACGCAGTATTTT
>TRBD2|.|TRBV7-7|TRBJ2-1
CASSFGGLNEQFF
TGTGCCAGCAGCTTCGGGGGGTTGAATGAGCAGTTCTTC
>TRBD1|.|TRBV6-5|TRBJ1-1
CASSPGQGEAFF
TGTGCCAGCAGCCCTGGACAGGGGGAAGCTTTCTTT
>TRBD1|.|TRBV7-6|TRBJ2-2
CASSLPGTGDRTGELFF
TGTGCCAGCAGCTTACCCGGGACAGGGGATCGTACCGGGGAGCTGTTTTTT
>.|.|TRBV11-3|TRBJ2-7
CASSFGLWQYF
TGTGCCAGCAGCTTCGGGTTGTGGCAGTACTTC
>.|.|TRBV7-6|TRBJ1-2
CASSMGPTNYGYTF
TGTGCCAGCAGCATGGGGCCCACTAACTATGGCTACACCTTC
>TRBD2|.|TRBV10-3|TRBJ2-2
CAISRTSGGPSPTGELFF
TGTGCCATCAGCAGGACTAGCGGGGGTCCGAGCCCCACCGGGGAGCTGTTTTTT
>.|.|TRBV4-3|TRBJ1-1
CASSQERNLNTEAFF
TGCGCCAGCAGCCAAGAAAGGAACCTGAACACTGAAGCTTTCTTT
>TRBD2|few|TRBV5-6|TRBJ2-5
CASSLGPQSGGETQYF
TGTGCCAGCAGCTTGGGCCCCCAAAGCGGGGGTGAGACCCAGTACTTC
>TRBD1|.|TRBV10-3|TRBJ1-1
CAISAKPGQYTEAFF
TGTGCCATCAGCGCTAAACCGGGACAGTACACTGAAGCTTTCTTT
>.|.|TRBV6-1|TRBJ1-2
CATGGAGGYGYTF
TGTGCCACCGGGGGGGCGGGAGGCTATGGCTACACCTTC
>TRBD2|.|TRBV29-1|TRBJ2-7
CSVTSGSYEQYF
TGCAGCGTTACTAGCGGGAGCTACGAGCAGTACTTC
>.|.|TRBV5-4|TRBJ1-6
CASRGGNSPLHF
TGTGCCAGCAGGGGAGGGAATTCACCCCTCCACTTT
>.|.|TRBV2|TRBJ2-1
CASSVTGAPTYNEQFF
TGTGCCAGCAGTGTAACGGGAGCCCCGACCTACAATGAGCAGTTCTTC
>.|.|TRBV18|TRBJ1-3
CATPAGNTIYF
TGTGCCACCCCCGCCGGAAACACCATATATTTT
>TRBD2|.|TRBV9|TRBJ2-1
CASSVGQRGSSYNEQFF
TGTGCCAGCAGCGTAGGTCAGCGGGGGAGCTCCTACAATGAGCAGTTCTTC
>.|.|TRBV28|TRBJ1-1
CASRNGLMGSNTEAFF
TGTGCCAGCAGGAATGGACTTATGGGCTCGAACACTGAAGCTTTCTTT
>TRBD2|.|TRBV27|TRBJ2-7
CASSFGTSGRETQYF
TGTGCCAGCAGTTTCGGGACTAGCGGGAGGGAGACGCAGTACTTC
>.|.|TRBV27|TRBJ2-1
CASGGDSPLSYNEQFF
TGTGCCAGCGGCGGTGACAGTCCCCTCTCCTACAATGAGCAGTTCTTC
>.|.|TRBV9|TRBJ1-1
CASSLMGPGDTEAFF
TGTGCCAGCAGCTTAATGGGGCCAGGGGACACTGAAGCTTTCTTT
>TRBD1|.|TRBV5-1|TRBJ2-6
CASSLTGETNVLTF
TGCGCCAGCAGCTTAACAGGGGAGACCAACGTCCTGACTTTC
>.|.|TRBV10-1|TRBJ1-2
CASRGLRTF
TGCGCCAGCAGGGGGCTCCGTACCTTC
>TRBD1|.|TRBV2|TRBJ1-4
CASRVGTANEKLFF
TGTGCCAGCAGGGTCGGGACAGCTAATGAAAAACTGTTTTTT
>.|.|TRBV5-6|TRBJ2-1
CASSLGQVHNEQFF
TGTGCCAGCAGCTTGGGACAGGTACACAATGAGCAGTTCTTC
>.|.|TRBV2|TRBJ1-3
CASSDRPLGNTIYF
TGTGCCAGCAGCGACCGGCCCCTCGGAAACACCATATATTTT
>.|.|TRBV7-9|TRBJ2-1
CASSLETVRGVGYNEQFF
TGTGCCAGCAGCTTAGAGACTGTACGGGGAGTGGGGTACAATGAGCAGTTCTTC
>.|.|TRBV15|TRBJ2-6
CATSTYHSGANVLTF
TGTGCCACCAGCACATACCACTCTGGGGCCAACGTCCTGACTTTC
>.|.|TRBV5-8|TRBJ2-7
CASSSLPHRYEQYF
TGTGCCAGCAGCTCCCTCCCCCACCGCTACGAGCAGTACTTC
>.|.|TRBV5-8|TRBJ1-5
CASSSRALNQPQHF
TGTGCCAGCAGCTCCCGGGCCCTAAATCAGCCCCAGCATTTT
>.|.|TRBV30|TRBJ1-5
CAWSVLYSKEIQPQHF
TGTGCCTGGAGTGTACTGTACAGTAAAGAAATTCAGCCCCAGCATTTT
>.|.|TRBV5-5|TRBJ2-7
CASSFRQGGSEQYF
TGTGCCAGCAGCTTTCGACAGGGAGGGAGCGAGCAGTACTTC
>TRBD2|once|TRBV7-8|TRBJ2-7
CASSALAGGFLSYEQYF
TGTGCCAGCAGCGCACTAGCGGGAGGTTTCCTTTCCTACGAGCAGTACTTC
>TRBD1|.|TRBV7-2|TRBJ1-2
CASSPVQGSYTF
TGTGCCAGCAGCCCAGTACAGGGGAGCTACACCTTC
>.|.|TRBV29-1|TRBJ2-5
CSVEPGKETQYF
TGCAGCGTTGAACCAGGGAAAGAGACCCAGTACTTC
>.|.|TRBV21-1|TRBJ2-1
CASSKYRAGGLEQFF
TGTGCCAGCAGCAAATATAGAGCGGGGGGTCTTGAGCAGTTCTTC
>.|.|TRBV11-1|TRBJ2-3
CASSFGRTDTQYF
TGTGCCAGCAGCTTCGGTCGCACAGATACGCAGTATTTT
>.|.|TRBV7-6|TRBJ2-3
CASSLGVAGTITDTQYF
TGTGCCAGCAGCTTAGGGGTTGCGGGAACTATCACAGATACGCAGTATTTT
>TRBD1|.|TRBV15|TRBJ2-7
CATSRGQGSREQYF
TGTGCCACCAGCAGGGGACAGGGGAGTAGGGAGCAGTACTTC
>TRBD2|once|TRBV11-3|TRBJ2-5
CASSPGLAGEQETQYF
TGTGCCAGCAGCCCCGGACTAGCGGGGGAACAAGAGACCCAGTACTTC